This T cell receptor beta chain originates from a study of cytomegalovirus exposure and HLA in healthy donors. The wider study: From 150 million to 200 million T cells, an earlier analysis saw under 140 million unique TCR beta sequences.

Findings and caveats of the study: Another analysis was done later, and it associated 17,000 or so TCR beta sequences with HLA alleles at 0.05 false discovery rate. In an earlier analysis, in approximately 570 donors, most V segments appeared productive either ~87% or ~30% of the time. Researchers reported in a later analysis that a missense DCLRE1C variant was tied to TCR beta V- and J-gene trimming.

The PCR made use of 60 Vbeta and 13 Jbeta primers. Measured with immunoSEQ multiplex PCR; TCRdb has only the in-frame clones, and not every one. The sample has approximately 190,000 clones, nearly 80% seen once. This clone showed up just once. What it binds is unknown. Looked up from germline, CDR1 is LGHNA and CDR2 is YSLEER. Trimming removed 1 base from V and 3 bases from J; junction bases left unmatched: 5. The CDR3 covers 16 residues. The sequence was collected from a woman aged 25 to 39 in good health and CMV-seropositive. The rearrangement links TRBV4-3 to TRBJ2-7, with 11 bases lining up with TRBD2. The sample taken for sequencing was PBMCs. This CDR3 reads CASSQGGTSGLYEQYF. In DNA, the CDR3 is TGCGCCAGCAGCCAAGGGGGGACTAGCGGTCTCTACGAGCAGTACTTC.